The 13 T cell receptor beta chains in this list originate from one sample, sequenced in a study of CD8 T cell repertoires and HIV-1 epitope variants. Using immunoSEQ multiplex PCR, the repertoire was profiled, and TCRdb retains in-frame clones only, with some absent. The sample carries 4,500 to 7,000 clones, approximately 68% recorded once. Their target antigens are unknown. Sequenced sample: cultured CD8+ T cells derived from PBMCs. The receptors were gathered from a male donor with HIV.

This clone showed up just a few times. The chain uses TRBV5-6 and TRBJ1-2; 11 nucleotides match TRBD1. The CDR3 is made up of 15 amino acids. The ends lost 4 bases at V and 3 bases at J; junction bases unmatched: 5. CDR1 SGHDT and CDR2 YYEEEE come from the germline V gene. The CDR3 DNA follows: TGTGCCAGCAGCCCGGGACAGGGGGTCGACTATGGCTACACCTTC. As protein: CASSPGQGVDYGYTF.

The chain recombines TRBV4-1 with TRBJ2-6, with a possible D match to TRBD1 (6 bases). V lost 7 bases, J lost 0 bases, and 16 bases lay in between. CDR3 length: 17 residues. In germline, CDR1 is MGHRA, CDR2 YSYEKL. DNA of the CDR3: TGCGCCAGCATGGGGGCAGGGCGTAGCTCTGGGGCCAACGTCCTGACTTTC. The encoded protein is CASMGAGRSSGANVLTF.

This clone came up once. The chain couples TRBV5-4 to TRBJ2-3, with D possibly being TRBD2 (7 bases). Germline assignment: CDR1 SGHNT and CDR2 YYREEE (reference sequence). This CDR3 is built from 15 residues. Trimming removed 1 base at V and 4 bases at J, with 13 bases between. The CDR3 spells CASSLSAGAPDTQYF. DNA of the CDR3: TGTGCCAGCAGCTTGTCGGCGGGGGCACCAGATACGCAGTATTTT. The entire variable domain, with the rest obtained from reference TRBV5-4 and TRBJ2-3, is as follows: ETGVTQSPTHLIKTRGQQVTLRCSSQSGHNTVSWYQQALGQGPQFIFQYYREEENGRGNFPPRFSGLQFPNYSSELNVNALELDDSALYLCASSLSAGAPDTQYFGPGTRLTVL.

The chain is built from TRBV6-4 and TRBJ1-6; TRBD1 aligns across 8 bases. J lost 7 bases, V lost 0 bases, and 2 bases had no gene match. Germline V gives CDR1 MRHNA, CDR2 SNTAGT. The CDR3 is 15 amino acids. Here the CDR3 DNA reads TGTGCCAGCAGTGACTCGGCAGGGGGCAATTCACCCCTCCACTTT. Protein: CASSDSAGGNSPLHF.

The chain employs TRBV5-1 and TRBJ2-5, with 7 positions matching TRBD1. With 4 bases clipped from V and 2 bases from J, the junction kept 8 bases outside the gene matches. Germline-derived CDR1 and CDR2 are SGHRS and YFSETQ. The CDR3 has 15 residues. This chain's CDR3 is CASSPVSGQQETQYF. CDR3 nucleotides: TGCGCCAGCAGCCCCGTTTCGGGACAGCAAGAGACCCAGTACTTC.

The chain employs TRBV28 and TRBJ1-1, with TRBD1 matching 11 bases. Germline trimming cut 4 bases from V and 5 bases from J; bases unmatched to any gene: 9. Germline CDR1 MDHEN, CDR2 SYDVKM. The CDR3 extends over 16 amino acids. The CDR3 here is CASSSFGQGARTEAFF. CDR3 nucleotides: TGTGCCAGCAGTTCCTTCGGACAGGGGGCTCGGACTGAAGCTTTCTTT.

Turning to this clone: Other DNA sequences in this specimen translate into the identical CDR3. This sequence joins TRBV9 and TRBJ2-2, with D possibly being TRBD2 (6 bases). Trimming shortened V by 7 bases and J by 5 bases, and 12 bases separated the two germline ends. Looked up from germline, CDR1 is SGDLS and CDR2 is YYNGEE. The CDR3 spans 13 residues. The DNA of the CDR3 is TGTGCCAGCGGTTCGGGAGCTACCGGGGAGCTGTTTTTT. Encoded protein: CASGSGATGELFF.

The CDR3 here is CASSYSASGSVDTQYF. Here the CDR3 DNA reads TGTGCCAGCAGTTACTCGGCTAGCGGGAGTGTGGATACGCAGTATTTT. The rearrangement joins TRBV6-5 to TRBJ2-3; 10 bases map to TRBD2. J was trimmed by 6 bases and V by 0 bases; bases with no gene match: 6. CDR3 size: 16 residues. The germline V gene has CDR1 MNHEY and CDR2 SVGAGI.

A single count supports this clone. The genes are TRBV30 and TRBJ1-1; tentative D call: TRBD1 (5 bases). This CDR3 comprises 14 residues. Germline V lookup: CDR1 GTSNPN, CDR2 SVGIG (reference sequence). The V and J ends lost 0 bases and 3 bases respectively, with 11 bases between them. The CDR3 here is CAWSVRGADTEAFF. The CDR3 DNA follows: TGTGCCTGGAGTGTACGAGGGGCTGACACTGAAGCTTTCTTT. Looking up the rest from reference TRBV30 and TRBJ1-1 gives the full variable domain: SQTIHQWPATLVQPVGSPLSLECTVEGTSNPNLYWYRQAAGRGLQLLFYSVGIGQISSEVPQNLSASRPQDRQFILSSKKLLLSDSGFYLCAWSVRGADTEAFFGQGTRLTVV.

The chain carries TRBV15 and TRBJ2-5, with 11 bases matching TRBD1. Germline V gene sequence: CDR1 LNHNV, CDR2 YYDKDF (reference sequence). V was clipped by 1 base and J by 4 bases; unmatched bases: 2. The CDR3 spans 15 residues. CDR3 residues: CATSRGGTGGETQYF. The CDR3 nucleotides read TGTGCCACCAGCAGAGGGGGGACAGGGGGAGAGACCCAGTACTTC.

This chain joins TRBV19 and TRBJ2-7, with unresolved D. The CDR3 is made up of 15 amino acids. Germline V gene sequence: CDR1 LNHDA, CDR2 SQIVND (reference sequence). Trimming left V 6 bases short and J 3 bases short, with 18 bases between. Written as DNA, the CDR3 is TGTGCCAGTAGCCAGATACAAGCAGACTTCTACGAGCAGTACTTC. It codes for CASSQIQADFYEQYF.

This chain links TRBV11-2 with TRBJ2-6; no definite D call. Germline CDR1 and CDR2: SGHAT and FQNNGV. This CDR3 region has 17 residues. Trimming shortened V by 1 base and J by 2 bases, and 12 bases separated the two germline ends. CDR3 nucleotide sequence: TGTGCCAGCAGCTTAGGATGGTCGTCGGCTGGGGCCAACGTCCTGACTTTC. This sequence encodes CASSLGWSSAGANVLTF.

Here the CDR3 DNA reads TGTGCCAGCAGCTTAGGCCGGAGCGGGGGGGCCCAGTACTTC. It translates to CASSLGRSGGAQYF. The chain recombines TRBV13 with TRBJ2-5, with 10 bases fitting TRBD2. The V gene's germline CDR1 is PRHDT and CDR2 FYEKMQ (reference sequence). J gave up 9 bases and V 0 bases, and 4 bases lay outside the gene matches. The CDR3 runs 14 residues.